This passage covers 30 T cell receptor beta chains from one sample sequenced in a study of blood T cell repertoires in COVID-19. Only in-frame clones appear in the TCRdb table, and some are missing; sequencing was by immunoSEQ multiplex PCR. The sample has some 320,000 clones, around nine tenths seen once. Sequencing input: PBMCs or T cells enriched from blood (not recorded which). These receptors were collected from a woman aged 45-59 years who had been exposed to COVID-19.

This clone was found once. This chain links TRBV5-6 with TRBJ1-6; maybe TRBD1 (5 bases). The germline V and J ends were trimmed by 0 bases and 7 bases, with 11 bases remaining between them. CDR3 size: 15 residues. Germline assignment: CDR1 SGHDT and CDR2 YYEEEE. CDR3 DNA sequence: TGTGCCAGCAGCTTGGTAGACAGCTTGAATTCACCCCTCCACTTT. This sequence encodes CASSLVDSLNSPLHF.

The chain employs TRBV7-8 and TRBJ2-7; 7 nucleotides line up with TRBD1. V gave up 2 bases and J gave up 4 bases; unmatched junction bases: 8. This CDR3 comprises 15 residues. Germline V gene sequence: CDR1 SGHVS, CDR2 FQNEAQ. The CDR3 protein is CASSLTGTAYYEQYF. The CDR3 DNA is TGTGCCAGCAGCTTAACAGGGACAGCCTATTACGAGCAGTACTTC.

This clone occurred a few times. This sequence joins TRBV19 and TRBJ2-2, with TRBD1 identical over 7 bases. V shed 5 bases and J 5 bases; nucleotides not matched to a gene: 14. Germline assignment: CDR1 LNHDA and CDR2 SQIVND (reference sequence). The CDR3 runs to 17 residues. CDR3 sequence: CASSLITRQGPTGELFF. The DNA of the CDR3 is TGTGCCAGTAGTCTCATCACTAGACAGGGTCCGACCGGGGAGCTGTTTTTT. Together with reference TRBV19 and TRBJ2-2, the CDR3 gives the full variable domain: DGGITQSPKYLFRKEGQNVTLSCEQNLNHDAMYWYRQDPGQGLRLIYYSQIVNDFQKGDIAEGYSVSREKKESFPLTVTSAQKNPTAFYLCASSLITRQGPTGELFFGEGSRLTVL.

The chain has TRBV4-1 and TRBJ1-3; maybe TRBD1 (6 bases). This CDR3 is 16 amino acids long. The germline V gene has CDR1 MGHRA and CDR2 YSYEKL. Trimming left V 2 bases short and J 4 bases short, with 15 bases between. CDR3 amino acids: CASSQPLRDIGNTIYF. The CDR3 bases are TGCGCCAGCAGCCAACCACTACGGGACATCGGAAACACCATATATTTT.

The rearrangement links TRBV6-4 to TRBJ2-7, with no clear D. This CDR3 contains 17 residues. V gave up 6 bases and J gave up 0 bases, with 21 bases separating them. CDR1 is MRHNA and CDR2 is SNTAGT in the germline V gene. CDR3 in amino acids: CASRILPPSTTSYEQYF. The CDR3 nucleotides are TGTGCCAGCAGGATCTTACCACCCTCAACTACCTCCTACGAGCAGTACTTC.

The chain combines TRBV11-2 with TRBJ2-7; 7 bases are a match to TRBD2. V shed 1 base, J shed 3 bases, and the junction held 9 bases outside the gene matches. From germline, CDR1 is SGHAT and CDR2 FQNNGV. The CDR3 has 16 residues. The CDR3 DNA follows: TGTGCCAGCAGCTTAGGTAGGGGACTAACTGGCTACGAGCAGTACTTC. Amino acids: CASSLGRGLTGYEQYF.

The V and J genes are TRBV30 and TRBJ2-7, with D perhaps matching TRBD2 (6 bases). The CDR3 consists of 13 residues. Trimming cost V 0 bases and J 4 bases, with 10 bases left between them. Germline-derived CDR1 and CDR2 are GTSNPN and SVGIG (reference sequence). This chain's CDR3 is CAWSVSGGYEQYF. The CDR3 DNA sequence: TGTGCCTGGAGTGTATCTGGGGGGTACGAGCAGTACTTC.

This chain links TRBV12-3 or TRBV12-4 with TRBJ2-7; the D is unclear. V lost 1 base to trimming and J lost 3 bases, with 7 bases between them. CDR3 length equals 13 residues. Here the CDR3 reads CASSLGPGYEQYF. CDR3 bases: TGTGCCAGCAGTTTAGGTCCGGGCTACGAGCAGTACTTC.

This sequence joins TRBV30 and TRBJ1-1; the match to TRBD1 covers 7 bases. Trimming at V came to 2 bases and at J to 2 bases, leaving 8 bases not matched to a gene. Germline V CDR1 and CDR2: GTSNPN, SVGIG (reference sequence). The CDR3 has 15 residues. CDR3 DNA: TGTGCCTGGAGTTTGGGGACAGATCTTAACACTGAAGCTTTCTTT. Its protein is CAWSLGTDLNTEAFF.

This chain connects TRBV11-3 to TRBJ1-5, with 8 positions matching TRBD1. The V gene end was trimmed by 6 bases and the J gene end by 2 bases; junction bases not matched to a gene: 9. The CDR3 is made up of 16 amino acids. CDR1 SGHNT and CDR2 YENEEA come from the germline V gene. CDR3 sequence: CASRPADRAGNQPQHF. The CDR3 nucleotides read TGTGCCAGCAGGCCCGCGGACAGGGCGGGCAATCAGCCCCAGCATTTT.

The gene calls are TRBV29-1 and TRBJ1-4; TRBD1 matches 8 bases. V dropped 4 bases and J dropped 7; count of bases not matched to a gene: 2. The CDR3 has 12 residues. Germline V gene lookup returns CDR1 SQVTM and CDR2 ANQGSEA. The CDR3 DNA reads TGCAGCGTTGGACAGGGGACTGAAAAACTGTTTTTT. Translated, it gives CSVGQGTEKLFF.

The V and J genes are TRBV7-8 and TRBJ1-2; D remains unclear. CDR1 SGHVS and CDR2 FQNEAQ come from the germline V gene. Deletions cut 1 base from V and 2 bases from J, with 8 bases between. CDR3 length: 14 residues. CDR3 sequence reads: CASSLDRGNYGYTF. The CDR3 region has the DNA TGTGCCAGCAGCTTAGATCGGGGAAACTATGGCTACACCTTC.

This clone was counted only a few times. The chain couples TRBV19 to TRBJ2-7, with a possible D match to TRBD1 (6 bases). Germline V gene data show CDR1 as LNHDA and CDR2 as SQIVND (reference sequence). This CDR3 spans 13 amino acids. V dropped 3 bases and J dropped 7 bases, with 13 bases sitting between them. Here the CDR3 reads CASSMLQGSEQYF. The CDR3 nucleotides read TGTGCCAGTAGTATGCTACAGGGATCAGAGCAGTACTTC.

This clone was seen a single time. The chain is built from TRBV18 and TRBJ2-7; 11 bases match TRBD2. CDR1 and CDR2 (germline): KGHSH, LQKENI. The CDR3 is 15 amino acids. J gave up 5 bases and V 8 bases, and 11 bases lay outside the gene matches. The CDR3 loop is CASRQTSGGPDEQYF. The CDR3 DNA reads as TGTGCCAGCCGACAAACTAGCGGGGGCCCCGACGAGCAGTACTTC.

The chain links TRBV28 to TRBJ2-1; 8 nucleotides align to TRBD1. Losses at the gene ends were 6 bases for V and 4 bases for J; bases not matched to a gene: 5. This CDR3 region has 14 residues. CDR1 and CDR2 from the germline V gene are MDHEN and SYDVKM. The CDR3 region is CASRGDRRYNEQFF. The DNA of the CDR3 is TGTGCCAGCAGGGGGGACAGGAGATACAATGAGCAGTTCTTC.

V gene TRBV7-9 combines with J gene TRBJ1-1; D is unclear. Germline V CDR1 and CDR2: SEHNR, FQNEAQ (reference sequence). This CDR3 is built from 11 residues. Trimming removed 5 bases at V and 1 base at J, with 2 bases between. The CDR3 loop reads CASSQNTEAFF. CDR3 nucleotide sequence: TGTGCCAGCAGCCAGAACACTGAAGCTTTCTTT.

This chain links TRBV28 with TRBJ1-2; possibly TRBD1 for D (5 bases). Germline assignment: CDR1 MDHEN and CDR2 SYDVKM. The V end lost 6 bases, the J end lost 4 bases, and 18 bases lay between the germline ends. CDR3 length: 15 amino acids. CDR3 sequence reads: CASRPLRDSFYGYTF. CDR3 DNA: TGTGCCAGCAGACCGCTCAGGGACTCCTTCTATGGCTACACCTTC.

The chain combines TRBV7-8 with TRBJ1-6, with a tentative D call TRBD1 (5 bases). CDR1 and CDR2 from the germline V gene are SGHVS and FQNEAQ. Trimming removed 6 bases from V and 0 bases from J, with 18 bases in between. The CDR3 is 18 amino acids. The CDR3 sequence: CASSPLLGVSSYNSPLHF. The CDR3 DNA is TGTGCCAGCAGTCCCTTGTTAGGGGTTAGCTCCTATAATTCACCCCTCCACTTT.

Only one count was recorded for this clone. The V gene is TRBV5-4, the J gene TRBJ2-5; TRBD2 matches 10 bases. J was trimmed by 1 base and V by 1 base; bases with no gene match: 10. The CDR3 consists of 18 residues. Germline V gives CDR1 SGHNT, CDR2 YYREEE (reference sequence). For the CDR3, the DNA is TGTGCCAGCAGCTTGCGTCCTAGCGGGGGCACCGTCCAAGAGACCCAGTACTTC. It is translated as CASSLRPSGGTVQETQYF.

J is TRBJ1-5 and V is TRBV2, with 7 bases lining up with TRBD1. Germline V gene data show CDR1 as SNHLY and CDR2 as FYNNEI. Trimming cost V 6 bases and J 3 bases; bases outside gene matches: 5. The CDR3 is made up of 14 amino acids. Here the CDR3 reads CASRGQYTNQPQHF. The CDR3 DNA reads TGTGCCAGCAGGGGACAGTATACCAATCAGCCCCAGCATTTT.

The chain joins TRBV4-1 to TRBJ2-7, with 8 nucleotides matching TRBD2. J lost 2 bases, V lost 1 base, and 10 bases had no gene match. The CDR3 length is 17 residues. From germline, CDR1 is MGHRA and CDR2 YSYEKL. This CDR3 is CASSQVAGGLNPYEQYF. Here the CDR3 DNA reads TGCGCCAGCAGCCAAGTTGCGGGGGGACTTAATCCCTACGAGCAGTACTTC.

The chain uses TRBV18 and TRBJ1-6, with 8 bases that match TRBD1. Trimming removed 2 bases from V and 5 bases from J; junction bases left unmatched: 2. CDR3 size: 15 residues. CDR1 is KGHSH, CDR2 LQKENI, per germline. Here the CDR3 reads CASSPGTGDNSPLHF. CDR3 sequence (DNA): TGTGCCAGCTCACCAGGGACAGGCGATAATTCACCCCTCCACTTT.

V usage is TRBV7-8 and J usage is TRBJ1-6, with D hard to call. The V gene's germline CDR1 is SGHVS and CDR2 FQNEAQ. The length of the CDR3 is 16 residues. V lost 5 bases and J 8 bases, leaving 19 bases between the germline ends. The DNA for the CDR3 is TGTGCCAGCAGCCGAGGGAGGGCATTCTGGGATTCACCCCTCCACTTT. Translated, it gives CASSRGRAFWDSPLHF. Full variable domain (missing parts from reference TRBV7-8 and TRBJ1-6): GAGVSQSPRYKVAKRGQDVALRCDPISGHVSLFWYQQALGQGPEFLTYFQNEAQLDKSGLPSDRFFAERPEGSVSTLKIQRTQQEDSAVYLCASSRGRAFWDSPLHFGNGTRLTVT.

This clone has only one observation. This chain connects TRBV5-5 to TRBJ1-2; tentative D call: TRBD1 (6 bases). The V end was cut by 3 bases, the J end by 3 bases, with 15 bases between. This CDR3 comprises 15 residues. CDR1 is SGHKS, CDR2 YYEKEE, per germline (reference sequence). DNA for the CDR3: TGTGCCAGCAGCTCTTATCTAGGGGGGGACTATGGCTACACCTTC. This translates into CASSSYLGGDYGYTF.

This clone was detected once. CDR3 nucleotides: TGTGCCAGCAGTCGTACAACTAGCGGGGGGGAGACCCAGTACTTC. Translated, it gives CASSRTTSGGETQYF. This rearrangement joins TRBV6-5 to TRBJ2-5; 12 nucleotides align to TRBD2. Losses at the gene ends were 5 bases for V and 5 bases for J; bases not matched to a gene: 6. Per the germline V gene, CDR1 is MNHEY and CDR2 is SVGAGI. CDR3 size: 15 residues.

The rearrangement joins TRBV19 to TRBJ1-5; the D is unclear. V was shortened by 4 bases and J by 4 bases, with 11 bases between the two germline ends. The V gene's germline CDR1 is LNHDA and CDR2 SQIVND (reference sequence). The CDR3 runs to 14 residues. CDR3 sequence reads: CASSTGLGNQPQHF. The CDR3, as DNA: TGTGCCAGTAGTACAGGACTAGGGAATCAGCCCCAGCATTTT.

The chain joins TRBV6-5 to TRBJ2-6; the D gene is possibly TRBD1 (5 bases). Per the germline V gene, CDR1 is MNHEY and CDR2 is SVGAGI. The CDR3 has 15 amino acids. The V gene lost 4 bases and the J gene lost 0 bases, with 7 bases spanning the gap. CDR3: CASSSTGSGANVLTF. CDR3 nucleotide sequence: TGTGCCAGCAGTTCCACAGGCTCTGGGGCCAACGTCCTGACTTTC.

The genes are TRBV28 and TRBJ2-1; TRBD1 might be the D (5 bases). The ends were cut back, 3 bases at V and 6 bases at J, with 9 bases in the middle. The CDR3 extends over 13 amino acids. Germline lookup yields CDR1 MDHEN and CDR2 SYDVKM. CDR3 nucleotides: TGTGCCAGCAGTTTTTGGCAGGGCAATGAGCAGTTCTTC. As protein: CASSFWQGNEQFF. The entire variable domain, with the rest obtained from reference TRBV28 and TRBJ2-1, is as follows: DVKVTQSSRYLVKRTGEKVFLECVQDMDHENMFWYRQDPGLGLRLIYFSYDVKMKEKGDIPEGYSVSREKKERFSLILESASTNQTSMYLCASSFWQGNEQFFGPGTRLTVL.

The gene calls are TRBV7-2 and TRBJ2-7; D is perhaps TRBD1 (5 bases). CDR3 size: 14 residues. V was cut by 0 bases and J by 2 bases, with 8 bases left in between. Germline CDR1 reads SGHTA; CDR2 reads FQGNSA. The CDR3 DNA sequence: TGTGCCAGCAGCTTAGCGACAGCCACCTACGAGCAGTACTTC. Translation: CASSLATATYEQYF.

The chain links TRBV19 to TRBJ2-4; D perhaps matches TRBD1 (6 bases). Germline V gene sequence: CDR1 LNHDA, CDR2 SQIVND (reference sequence). The CDR3 sequence is 16 residues long. The V end was cut by 3 bases, the J end by 5 bases, with 17 bases between. For the CDR3, the DNA is TGTGCCAGTAGTATTACGACTACAGGGTTCGAAAACATTCAGTACTTC. Translation: CASSITTTGFENIQYF.